The clone carrying this TCR beta chain was counted only a few times. The antigen is undetermined. This specimen belongs to a study of T-cell memory formation after mild COVID-19. Overall study context: The TCR clusters were mostly specific to one donor. Study-wide results and caveats: Largely, contracting CD4+ clones fell within CM and EM, and contracting CD8+ clones within EMRA.

Losses at the gene ends were 3 bases for V and 4 bases for J; bases not matched to a gene: 5. The CDR3 length is 14 residues. Germline V gives CDR1 SGHTA, CDR2 FQGTGA. Employing constant-segment primers, 5'RACE generated TCR alpha and TCR beta cDNA libraries bearing sample barcodes and UMIs. TCRdb reprocessed the 5' RACE reads via MiXCR and lists one record per CDR3 protein. The sample lists 400,000 to 500,000 distinct CDR3 sequences, about 20% occurring once. The specimen was PBMCs or a T cell subset sorted from them (not recorded which). The TCR comes from a man aged 18 to 29 who had mild COVID-19 (a few samples of this study predate the infection). Cell type and time point are not known. This chain connects TRBV7-3 to TRBJ2-5; TRBD2 matches at 7 bases. CDR3: CASSFSGGRETQYF. Written as DNA, the CDR3 is TGTGCCAGCAGCTTCTCGGGGGGAAGAGAGACCCAGTACTTC.